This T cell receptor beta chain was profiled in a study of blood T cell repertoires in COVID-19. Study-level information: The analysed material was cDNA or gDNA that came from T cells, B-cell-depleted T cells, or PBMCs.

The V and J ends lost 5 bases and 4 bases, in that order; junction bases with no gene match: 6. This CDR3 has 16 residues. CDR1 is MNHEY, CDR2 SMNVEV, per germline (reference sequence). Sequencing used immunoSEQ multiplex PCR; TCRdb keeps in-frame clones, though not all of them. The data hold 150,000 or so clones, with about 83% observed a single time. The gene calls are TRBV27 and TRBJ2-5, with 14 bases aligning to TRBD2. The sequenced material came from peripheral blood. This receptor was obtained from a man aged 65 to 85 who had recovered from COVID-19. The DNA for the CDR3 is TGTGCCAGCAGTCCCGGGACTAGCGGGGGAGGAGAGACCCAGTACTTC. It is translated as CASSPGTSGGGETQYF.